These 12 T cell receptor beta chains originate from one sample sequenced in a study of blood T cells in healthy people across ages. Through a sample-barcoded 5' primer and a J-beta primer mix, a second PCR was run for about 6 to 11 cycles. TCRdb itself ran the 5' RACE reads through MiXCR, one entry per CDR3 protein. The sample records around 2 million distinct CDR3 sequences, around 40% being singletons. The sample taken for sequencing was blood. Every receptor here comes from a human donor in good health.

The genes are TRBV20-1 and TRBJ2-3; TRBD1 aligns across 10 bases. With V trimmed by 0 bases and J by 5 bases, 2 bases remained unmatched. The CDR3 sequence is 14 residues long. Germline V CDR1 and CDR2: DFQATT, SNEGSKA (reference sequence). This CDR3 reads CSARETGGRDTQYF. In DNA, the CDR3 is TGCAGTGCTAGAGAGACAGGGGGCAGAGATACGCAGTATTTT.

The chain employs TRBV28 and TRBJ2-7, with 8 nucleotides matching TRBD1. Germline trimming cut 6 bases from V and 7 bases from J; bases unmatched to any gene: 11. CDR1 is MDHEN, CDR2 SYDVKM, per germline. The CDR3 consists of 14 residues. DNA for the CDR3: TGTGCCAGCAGGTCGGGGCAGGGGGCGCGTGAGCAGTACTTC. Protein product: CASRSGQGAREQYF.

This chain uses TRBV4-1 with TRBJ1-6, with 7 bases lining up with TRBD1. With 3 bases clipped from V and 10 bases from J, the junction kept 9 bases outside the gene matches. The CDR3 has 15 amino acids. The V gene's germline CDR1 is MGHRA and CDR2 YSYEKL. CDR3: CASSHRDSSRSPLHF. The CDR3 coding sequence is TGCGCCAGCAGCCACAGGGACAGTTCTCGGTCACCCCTCCACTTT.

The chain combines TRBV6-2 or TRBV6-3 with TRBJ2-7; possibly TRBD1 for D (5 bases). The V and J ends lost 5 bases and 2 bases respectively, with 13 bases between them. The CDR3 runs 14 residues. CDR1 is MNHEY and CDR2 is SVGEGT in the germline V gene. CDR3 sequence: CASSETRVPYEQYF. The CDR3 DNA follows: TGTGCCAGCAGTGAAACCAGGGTCCCCTACGAGCAGTACTTC.

This clonotype was seen a few times. The chain couples TRBV20-1 to TRBJ1-4, with D perhaps matching TRBD1 (5 bases). Germline V lookup: CDR1 DFQATT, CDR2 SNEGSKA (reference sequence). V was shortened by 0 bases and J by 0 bases, with 11 bases between the two germline ends. This CDR3 region has 16 residues. CDR3 in amino acids: CSAREQGRATNEKLFF. CDR3 bases: TGCAGTGCTAGAGAGCAGGGAAGAGCAACTAATGAAAAACTGTTTTTT.

The sample holds a few counts of this clonotype. The chain joins TRBV29-1 to TRBJ1-2, with TRBD1 matching 9 bases. With V trimmed by 4 bases and J by 0 bases, 6 bases remained unmatched. CDR3 length equals 15 residues. Germline lookup yields CDR1 SQVTM and CDR2 ANQGSEA. This chain's CDR3 is CSVGGQGPPNYGYTF. In nucleotides, the CDR3 is TGCAGCGTTGGGGGACAGGGCCCACCTAACTATGGCTACACCTTC. Complete variable domain (other parts from reference TRBV29-1 and TRBJ1-2): SAVISQKPSRDICQRGTSLTIQCQVDSQVTMMFWYRQQPGQSLTLIATANQGSEATYESGFVIDKFPISRPNLTFSTLTVSNMSPEDSSIYLCSVGGQGPPNYGYTFGSGTRLTVV.

The J gene is TRBJ1-6, the V gene TRBV7-2; no firm D call. The germline V gene encodes CDR1 SGHTA and CDR2 FQGNSA. This CDR3 has 15 residues. The V and J ends lost 0 bases and 9 bases respectively, with 12 bases between them. CDR3 amino acids: CASSLATASGSPLHF. The DNA for the CDR3 is TGTGCCAGCAGCTTAGCCACAGCATCGGGTTCACCCCTCCACTTT.

This rearrangement joins TRBV7-9 to TRBJ2-6; D is ambiguous. V lost 5 bases and J lost 0, with 11 bases in between. Germline V gene lookup returns CDR1 SEHNR and CDR2 FQNEAQ (reference sequence). This CDR3 contains 16 residues. The DNA for the CDR3 is TGTGCCAGCAGCCCCTATTCCCTCTCTGGGGCCAACGTCCTGACTTTC. Translation: CASSPYSLSGANVLTF. Full variable domain (remainder filled in from reference TRBV7-9 and TRBJ2-6): DTGVSQNPRHKITKRGQNVTFRCDPISEHNRLYWYRQTLGQGPEFLTYFQNEAQLEKSRLLSDRFSAERPKGSFSTLEIQRTEQGDSAMYLCASSPYSLSGANVLTFGAGSRLTVL.

This clonotype has more than one count but fewer than ten. The V and J genes are TRBV2 and TRBJ2-3; TRBD2 matches 9 bases. There are 16 residues in the CDR3. The V segment lost 6 bases and the J segment 1 base; nucleotides outside the gene matches: 8. The germline V gene has CDR1 SNHLY and CDR2 FYNNEI. The CDR3 nucleotides are TGTGCCAGCAGCCCCATACGGACTAGCGGCACAGATACGCAGTATTTT. Protein: CASSPIRTSGTDTQYF.

This clonotype came up many times. The V gene is TRBV29-1, the J gene TRBJ2-1; possibly TRBD2 for D (5 bases). V gave up 8 bases and J gave up 6 bases, with 11 bases separating them. The CDR3 covers 11 residues. Germline V CDR1 and CDR2: SQVTM, ANQGSEA. The CDR3 protein is CSISALNEQFF. CDR3 DNA: TGCAGCATTAGCGCTCTCAATGAGCAGTTCTTC.

This sequence joins TRBV7-9 and TRBJ2-2; no reliable D call. Germline V gives CDR1 SEHNR, CDR2 FQNEAQ (reference sequence). The CDR3 loop spans 15 amino acids. V was clipped by 6 bases and J by 0 bases, with 11 bases between them. The CDR3 DNA is TGTGCCAGCAGTCACCGGGCCCCGAACACCGGGGAGCTGTTTTTT. Translating gives CASSHRAPNTGELFF.

This clonotype was picked up a small number of times. The chain is built from TRBV13 and TRBJ2-4; weak D call: TRBD2 (5 bases). The germline V and J ends were trimmed by 0 bases and 8 bases, with 14 bases remaining between them. The CDR3 has 15 residues. CDR1 and CDR2 from the germline V gene are PRHDT and FYEKMQ (reference sequence). The CDR3 loop is CASSLGNRLADIQYF. The CDR3 DNA sequence: TGTGCCAGCAGCTTAGGGAATCGGCTAGCTGACATTCAGTACTTC.